These T cell receptor beta chains were read from a single sample in a study of control samples from healthy donors and cancer patients. The repertoire was sequenced with immunoSEQ multiplex PCR; TCRdb's copy has only in-frame clones and lacks some. The repertoire holds 90,000 to 120,000 clones, with 82% as singletons. Sample: blood. The receptor source for this set is a man aged 18 to 30 in good health. Each CDR3 is given with its conserved first and last residue. The order of the fields is CDR3 protein, CDR3 DNA, J gene, V gene, D gene, clone size. The D gene is left open where the match is weak. Some rows have no size entry. The others give once, few or many, or a class for an expanded clone.

cdr3_aa: CASSSQGLAGPEQYF
cdr3_nt: TGTGCCAGCAGCTCCCAGGGACTAGCGGGGCCCGAGCAGTACTTC
j_call: TRBJ2-7
v_call: TRBV11-2
d_call: TRBD2
clone_size: .

cdr3_aa: CASSYGDRGNGYTF
cdr3_nt: TGTGCCAGCAGTTACGGAGACAGGGGGAACGGCTACACCTTC
j_call: TRBJ1-2
v_call: TRBV6-2/TRBV6-3
d_call: TRBD1
clone_size: few

cdr3_aa: CASSLYSTNEKLFF
cdr3_nt: TGTGCCAGCAGCTTGTACTCAACTAATGAAAAACTGTTTTTT
j_call: TRBJ1-4
v_call: TRBV5-6
d_call: .
clone_size: few

cdr3_aa: CASSLIGGAGANVLTF
cdr3_nt: TGCGCCAGCAGCTTGATAGGGGGAGCTGGGGCCAACGTCCTGACTTTC
j_call: TRBJ2-6
v_call: TRBV5-1
d_call: .
clone_size: .

cdr3_aa: CASSQEVYGAYEQYF
cdr3_nt: TGCGCCAGCAGCCAAGAGGTGTACGGAGCCTACGAGCAGTACTTC
j_call: TRBJ2-7
v_call: TRBV4-1
d_call: .
clone_size: .

cdr3_aa: CATSDGGQGRRDSTEAFF
cdr3_nt: TGTGCCACCAGTGATGGGGGACAGGGGAGGAGAGACAGTACTGAAGCTTTCTTT
j_call: TRBJ1-1
v_call: TRBV24-1
d_call: TRBD1
clone_size: .

cdr3_aa: CASSPLIQNTNYGYTF
cdr3_nt: TGTGCCAGCTCACCACTCATCCAAAACACTAACTATGGCTACACCTTC
j_call: TRBJ1-2
v_call: TRBV18
d_call: .
clone_size: .

cdr3_aa: CASSRGENYGYTF
cdr3_nt: TGTGCCAGCAGCCGGGGAGAGAACTATGGCTACACCTTC
j_call: TRBJ1-2
v_call: TRBV25-1
d_call: .
clone_size: .

cdr3_aa: CASSSGGDRGRSPLHF
cdr3_nt: TGTGCCAGCAGCTCTGGAGGGGACAGGGGGAGGTCACCCCTCCACTTT
j_call: TRBJ1-6
v_call: TRBV5-4
d_call: TRBD1
clone_size: many

cdr3_aa: CASSLKLQSHQPQHF
cdr3_nt: TGTGCCAGCAGCTTAAAGTTACAGTCCCATCAGCCCCAGCATTTT
j_call: TRBJ1-5
v_call: TRBV7-2
d_call: .
clone_size: .

cdr3_aa: CASSGTGGGSNQPQHF
cdr3_nt: TGTGCCAGCAGTGGGACAGGGGGCGGGAGCAATCAGCCCCAGCATTTT
j_call: TRBJ1-5
v_call: TRBV6-1
d_call: TRBD1
clone_size: .

cdr3_aa: CASSLGGARTDTQYF
cdr3_nt: TGTGCCAGCAGCTTAGGGGGGGCTCGCACAGATACGCAGTATTTT
j_call: TRBJ2-3
v_call: TRBV7-9
d_call: .
clone_size: .

cdr3_aa: CASSPFGSTGRSYNEQFF
cdr3_nt: TGTGCCAGCAGCCCCTTCGGGTCGACCGGTCGCTCCTACAATGAGCAGTTCTTC
j_call: TRBJ2-1
v_call: TRBV9
d_call: .
clone_size: .

cdr3_aa: CASSVPLGQGNTEAFF
cdr3_nt: TGTGCCAGCAGTGTCCCTTTGGGACAGGGAAACACTGAAGCTTTCTTT
j_call: TRBJ1-1
v_call: TRBV6-1
d_call: TRBD1
clone_size: .

cdr3_aa: CASSYSPGLGTEAFF
cdr3_nt: TGTGCCAGCAGTTACTCGCCAGGGTTAGGGACTGAAGCTTTCTTT
j_call: TRBJ1-1
v_call: TRBV6-6
d_call: .
clone_size: few

cdr3_aa: CASSLEAGGVVTGANVLTF
cdr3_nt: TGTGCCAGCAGCTTAGAGGCAGGGGGCGTAGTTACTGGGGCCAACGTCCTGACTTTC
j_call: TRBJ2-6
v_call: TRBV7-8
d_call: TRBD1
clone_size: .

cdr3_aa: CAIRVETGTEAFF
cdr3_nt: TGTGCCATCAGAGTTGAAACTGGCACTGAAGCTTTCTTT
j_call: TRBJ1-1
v_call: TRBV10-3
d_call: .
clone_size: once

cdr3_aa: CSVEGPTNEKLFF
cdr3_nt: TGCAGCGTTGAGGGTCCAACTAATGAAAAACTGTTTTTT
j_call: TRBJ1-4
v_call: TRBV29-1
d_call: .
clone_size: .

cdr3_aa: CASSVEDIGYTEAFF
cdr3_nt: TGTGCCAGCAGCGTAGAGGATATCGGGTACACTGAAGCTTTCTTT
j_call: TRBJ1-1
v_call: TRBV9
d_call: .
clone_size: .

cdr3_aa: CASSTRQPPNYGYTF
cdr3_nt: TGCGCCAGCAGCACCCGACAGCCGCCCAACTATGGCTACACCTTC
j_call: TRBJ1-2
v_call: TRBV4-1
d_call: .
clone_size: .

cdr3_aa: CASSYVDATNQPQHF
cdr3_nt: TGTGCCAGCAGTTACGTCGACGCCACTAATCAGCCCCAGCATTTT
j_call: TRBJ1-5
v_call: TRBV6-6
d_call: .
clone_size: .

cdr3_aa: CASSRDIQETQYF
cdr3_nt: TGTGCCAGCAGCAGGGACATCCAAGAGACCCAGTACTTC
j_call: TRBJ2-5
v_call: TRBV9
d_call: .
clone_size: .

cdr3_aa: CASTPPERGQNEQFF
cdr3_nt: TGTGCCAGCACCCCTCCGGAGCGGGGGCAAAATGAGCAGTTCTTC
j_call: TRBJ2-1
v_call: TRBV6-6
d_call: TRBD2
clone_size: .

cdr3_aa: CASSITGVKNEQFF
cdr3_nt: TGTGCCAGTAGTATAACCGGGGTTAAGAATGAGCAGTTCTTC
j_call: TRBJ2-1
v_call: TRBV19
d_call: .
clone_size: few

cdr3_aa: CASSLGAYNSPLHF
cdr3_nt: TGTGCCAGCAGCTTAGGGGCGTATAATTCACCCCTCCACTTT
j_call: TRBJ1-6
v_call: TRBV7-9
d_call: .
clone_size: .

cdr3_aa: CATRDAYSGNTIYF
cdr3_nt: TGCGCCACCCGGGACGCCTACTCTGGAAACACCATATATTTT
j_call: TRBJ1-3
v_call: TRBV10-2
d_call: .
clone_size: .

cdr3_aa: CASSVGDSTMNTEAFF
cdr3_nt: TGTGCCAGCAGCGTAGGGGACAGCACAATGAACACTGAAGCTTTCTTT
j_call: TRBJ1-1
v_call: TRBV11-1
d_call: TRBD1
clone_size: .

cdr3_aa: CASSLVTVNTEAFF
cdr3_nt: TGCGCCAGCAGCTTGGTGACAGTGAACACTGAAGCTTTCTTT
j_call: TRBJ1-1
v_call: TRBV5-1
d_call: .
clone_size: .

cdr3_aa: CASSPRQGKRQPQHF
cdr3_nt: TGTGCCAGCAGTCCACGACAGGGGAAGAGGCAGCCCCAGCATTTT
j_call: TRBJ1-5
v_call: TRBV27
d_call: TRBD1
clone_size: .

cdr3_aa: CASSQDLGGYYGYTF
cdr3_nt: TGCGCCAGCAGCCAAGATCTAGGGGGCTACTATGGCTACACCTTC
j_call: TRBJ1-2
v_call: TRBV4-3
d_call: TRBD1
clone_size: .

cdr3_aa: CASSPSVRGGVNGYTF
cdr3_nt: TGTGCCAGCAGCCCATCTGTGAGAGGGGGCGTCAATGGCTACACCTTC
j_call: TRBJ1-2
v_call: TRBV9
d_call: TRBD1
clone_size: .

cdr3_aa: CASSFHGQGSGKNIQYF
cdr3_nt: TGTGCCAGCAGTTTCCATGGACAGGGAAGTGGCAAAAACATTCAGTACTTC
j_call: TRBJ2-4
v_call: TRBV28
d_call: TRBD1
clone_size: .

cdr3_aa: CASSHGISQPQHF
cdr3_nt: TGCGCCAGCAGCCACGGTATCTCTCAGCCCCAGCATTTT
j_call: TRBJ1-5
v_call: TRBV4-1
d_call: .
clone_size: .

cdr3_aa: CASSLGAGGQPQHF
cdr3_nt: TGTGCCAGCAGCTTAGGAGCGGGTGGTCAGCCCCAGCATTTT
j_call: TRBJ1-5
v_call: TRBV7-8
d_call: .
clone_size: .

cdr3_aa: CASGRSSGETLPIQYF
cdr3_nt: TGTGCCAGCGGCCGCTCTAGCGGGGAGACCCTCCCCATTCAGTACTTC
j_call: TRBJ2-4
v_call: TRBV9
d_call: TRBD2
clone_size: .

cdr3_aa: CASSLARGGSGTQYF
cdr3_nt: TGTGCCAGCAGCTTGGCCCGGGGGGGCAGTGGGACCCAGTACTTC
j_call: TRBJ2-5
v_call: TRBV5-6
d_call: TRBD2
clone_size: .

cdr3_aa: CASSLFPTGASYEQYF
cdr3_nt: TGTGCCAGCAGTTTATTCCCGACAGGGGCCTCCTACGAGCAGTACTTC
j_call: TRBJ2-7
v_call: TRBV27
d_call: TRBD1
clone_size: .

cdr3_aa: CASSFQGKRTYNEQFF
cdr3_nt: TGTGCCAGCTCATTCCAGGGGAAACGTACATACAATGAGCAGTTCTTC
j_call: TRBJ2-1
v_call: TRBV18
d_call: .
clone_size: .

cdr3_aa: CASTDRGKNTDTQYF
cdr3_nt: TGTGCCAGCACGGACCGGGGAAAAAACACAGATACGCAGTATTTT
j_call: TRBJ2-3
v_call: TRBV27
d_call: .
clone_size: .

cdr3_aa: CATGGQEKKKGYGYTF
cdr3_nt: TGTGCCACTGGAGGACAGGAGAAAAAAAAGGGCTATGGCTACACCTTC
j_call: TRBJ1-2
v_call: TRBV28
d_call: TRBD1
clone_size: once

cdr3_aa: CASSGDRSLFEETQYF
cdr3_nt: TGTGCCAGCAGTGGGGACAGGTCACTCTTCGAAGAGACCCAGTACTTC
j_call: TRBJ2-5
v_call: TRBV2
d_call: TRBD1
clone_size: .

cdr3_aa: CASSYRGGAYEQYF
cdr3_nt: TGTGCCAGCAGTTACCGCGGGGGGGCTTACGAGCAGTACTTC
j_call: TRBJ2-7
v_call: TRBV6-6
d_call: TRBD2
clone_size: .

cdr3_aa: CASSGSSYNEQFF
cdr3_nt: TGTGCCAGCAGTGGGAGCTCCTACAATGAGCAGTTCTTC
j_call: TRBJ2-1
v_call: TRBV5-8
d_call: .
clone_size: .

cdr3_aa: CASSQTPQKGRNTEAFF
cdr3_nt: TGTGCCAGCAGCCAAACCCCCCAGAAGGGGAGGAACACTGAAGCTTTCTTT
j_call: TRBJ1-1
v_call: TRBV3-1/TRBV3-2
d_call: .
clone_size: once

cdr3_aa: CASSLGPTDTQYF
cdr3_nt: TGCGCCAGCAGCTTGGGGCCCACAGATACGCAGTATTTT
j_call: TRBJ2-3
v_call: TRBV5-1
d_call: .
clone_size: .

cdr3_aa: CASSERGSGGYGDTQYF
cdr3_nt: TGTGCCAGCAGTGAACGAGGAAGCGGGGGGTACGGGGATACGCAGTATTTT
j_call: TRBJ2-3
v_call: TRBV2
d_call: TRBD2
clone_size: .

cdr3_aa: CASSHINTGELFF
cdr3_nt: TGTGCCAGCAGCCATATTAACACCGGGGAGCTGTTTTTT
j_call: TRBJ2-2
v_call: TRBV9
d_call: .
clone_size: .

cdr3_aa: CALRTDAGELFF
cdr3_nt: TGTGCCCTAAGAACTGATGCCGGGGAGCTGTTTTTT
j_call: TRBJ2-2
v_call: TRBV6-5
d_call: .
clone_size: few

cdr3_aa: CASSSIGRVREGYTF
cdr3_nt: TGTGCCAGCAGCTCGATCGGACGGGTCCGGGAAGGCTACACCTTC
j_call: TRBJ1-2
v_call: TRBV13
d_call: .
clone_size: .

cdr3_aa: CASSEAPGQGPNQPQHF
cdr3_nt: TGTGCCAGCAGTGAAGCACCGGGACAGGGGCCAAATCAGCCCCAGCATTTT
j_call: TRBJ1-5
v_call: TRBV2
d_call: TRBD1
clone_size: .

cdr3_aa: CASSSQGGAYNEQFF
cdr3_nt: TGTGCCAGCAGCTCACAGGGGGGGGCCTACAATGAGCAGTTCTTC
j_call: TRBJ2-1
v_call: TRBV9
d_call: .
clone_size: .

cdr3_aa: CATKTGATDDTQYF
cdr3_nt: TGCGCCACAAAGACCGGGGCGACGGACGATACGCAGTATTTT
j_call: TRBJ2-3
v_call: TRBV5-1
d_call: .
clone_size: .

cdr3_aa: CASKDGDYSPLHF
cdr3_nt: TGTGCCAGTAAGGACGGTGATTATTCACCCCTCCACTTT
j_call: TRBJ1-6
v_call: TRBV19
d_call: .
clone_size: .

cdr3_aa: CASRTSGGNYNEQFF
cdr3_nt: TGTGCCAGCCGCACTTCAGGGGGAAACTACAATGAGCAGTTCTTC
j_call: TRBJ2-1
v_call: TRBV5-4
d_call: TRBD1
clone_size: .

cdr3_aa: CAISVPGYGYTF
cdr3_nt: TGTGCCATCAGTGTACCCGGGTATGGCTACACCTTC
j_call: TRBJ1-2
v_call: TRBV10-3
d_call: .
clone_size: .